These 20 T cell receptor beta chains were all obtained from the same sample, sequenced in a study of blood T cell repertoires in COVID-19. The assay was immunoSEQ multiplex PCR, and TCRdb's table has in-frame clones only and misses some. The sample has some 340,000 clones, about four fifths seen once. Specimen: PBMCs or T cells enriched from blood (not recorded which). The receptors shown here come from a woman in her fifties or sixties who had recovered from COVID-19.

The chain carries TRBV4-1 and TRBJ1-4; D remains ambiguous. From germline, CDR1 is MGHRA and CDR2 YSYEKL. CDR3 length equals 14 residues. Trimming pared 5 bases from V and 10 bases from J, leaving 17 bases between. As DNA, the CDR3 is TGCGCCAGCAGCTCCCTAAGGGAGGCTGGAAAACTGTTTTTT. Amino acid sequence: CASSSLREAGKLFF.

The chain combines TRBV9 with TRBJ1-1; TRBD1 matches at 7 bases. This CDR3 has 13 residues. V shed 3 bases, J shed 5 bases, and the junction held 4 bases outside the gene matches. CDR1 is SGDLS and CDR2 is YYNGEE in the germline V gene. CDR3 in DNA: TGTGCCAGCAGCGGGACAGGTCGGACTGAAGCTTTCTTT. It encodes CASSGTGRTEAFF. The variable domain in full, completed from reference TRBV9 and TRBJ1-1, reads DSGVTQTPKHLITATGQRVTLRCSPRSGDLSVYWYQQSLDQGLQFLIQYYNGEERAKGNILERFSAQQFPDLHSELNLSSLELGDSALYFCASSGTGRTEAFFGQGTRLTVV.

The chain couples TRBV9 to TRBJ2-7; TRBD2 matches at 9 bases. The CDR3 has 14 amino acids. Germline CDR1 reads SGDLS; CDR2 reads YYNGEE. With V trimmed by 4 bases and J by 4 bases, 6 bases remained unmatched. CDR3 bases: TGTGCCAGCAGCAGGGGACTAGCCGAATACGAGCAGTACTTC. This gives the protein CASSRGLAEYEQYF.

The chain combines TRBV2 with TRBJ2-2, with TRBD1 matching 9 bases. This CDR3 is 15 amino acids long. Germline V gene data show CDR1 as SNHLY and CDR2 as FYNNEI. The V segment lost 6 bases and the J segment 7 bases; nucleotides outside the gene matches: 9. In nucleotides, the CDR3 is TGTGCCAGCAGCCAGTCGGACAGGGGTTTCGGGGAGCTGTTTTTT. Translation: CASSQSDRGFGELFF.

The chain joins TRBV6-2 or TRBV6-3 to TRBJ2-7; a possible D gene is TRBD2 (6 bases). CDR1 and CDR2 (germline): MNHEY, SVGEGT. The ends were cut back, 5 bases at V and 5 bases at J, with 16 bases in the middle. There are 14 residues in the CDR3. This CDR3 is CASSSGSTWDEQYF. As DNA, the CDR3 is TGTGCCAGCAGTAGCGGGTCGACATGGGACGAGCAGTACTTC.

The count of this clone is one. This chain connects TRBV19 to TRBJ1-1; D gene unclear. This CDR3 is built from 13 residues. CDR1 is LNHDA and CDR2 is SQIVND in the germline V gene (reference sequence). V was pared by 4 bases and J by 1 base, with 7 bases between. CDR3 nucleotides: TGTGCCAGTAGTAATCCAGGGAACACTGAAGCTTTCTTT. Amino acid sequence: CASSNPGNTEAFF.

The chain is built from TRBV29-1 and TRBJ2-1, with D perhaps TRBD1 (7 bases). The CDR3 covers 18 residues. Per germline, CDR1 SQVTM and CDR2 ANQGSEA. V dropped 4 bases and J dropped 4 bases, with 26 bases sitting between them. CDR3 sequence (DNA): TGCAGCGTTGTACCCCGCGACAGGGACTTTGTGGGGTACAATGAGCAGTTCTTC. Protein: CSVVPRDRDFVGYNEQFF.

The rearrangement uses TRBV4-3 and TRBJ1-1; 7 nucleotides agree with TRBD1. V lost 0 bases, J lost 3 bases, and 4 bases stayed unmatched. The CDR3 is 15 amino acids. CDR1 and CDR2 from the germline V gene are LGHNA and YSLEER. CDR3 nucleotides: TGCGCCAGCAGCCAAGATAAGGGGGCTTACACTGAAGCTTTCTTT. This encodes CASSQDKGAYTEAFF.

The V call is TRBV28, the J call TRBJ1-6; D may be TRBD1 (5 bases). The V end was cut by 10 bases, the J end by 3 bases, with 13 bases between. The V gene's germline CDR1 is MDHEN and CDR2 SYDVKM. The CDR3 spans 14 residues. The CDR3 DNA sequence: TGTGCCACCCGAATAGACAGCTATAATTCACCCCTCCACTTT. This gives the protein CATRIDSYNSPLHF.

The genes are TRBV9 and TRBJ1-6, with D maybe TRBD1 (5 bases). The CDR3 runs to 13 residues. Looked up from germline, CDR1 is SGDLS and CDR2 is YYNGEE. V was clipped by 4 bases and J by 10 bases, with 12 bases between them. The CDR3 nucleotides are TGTGCCAGCAGCCCTGGGGCACGCTCACCCCTCCACTTT. It yields the protein CASSPGARSPLHF.

This rearrangement joins TRBV11-2 to TRBJ1-2; 9 bases fit TRBD1. V gave up 4 bases and J gave up 13 bases; unmatched junction bases: 4. CDR1 and CDR2 (germline): SGHAT, FQNNGV. This CDR3 contains 11 residues. The CDR3 loop reads CASSSGTGSTF. CDR3 DNA sequence: TGTGCCAGCAGCTCCGGGACAGGGTCCACCTTC.

This chain connects TRBV6-2 or TRBV6-3 to TRBJ1-1; D call uncertain. V was shortened by 6 bases and J by 10 bases, with 15 bases between the two germline ends. Germline V lookup: CDR1 MNHEY, CDR2 SVGEGT. This CDR3 comprises 12 residues. CDR3 in DNA: TGTGCCAGCAGCCCCAACCCGGGAGGAGCTTTCTTT. Its protein product is CASSPNPGGAFF.

This clone was detected only once. The genes are TRBV5-1 and TRBJ1-4, with 9 bases that match TRBD1. V dropped 6 bases and J dropped 7; count of bases not matched to a gene: 19. The germline V gene has CDR1 SGHRS and CDR2 YFSETQ. The CDR3 loop spans 18 amino acids. CDR3 nucleotides: TGCGCCAGCACCCTAATTACCCCCGGGGACAGGGTTGGTGAAAAACTGTTTTTT. The encoded protein is CASTLITPGDRVGEKLFF.

The rearrangement links TRBV7-6 to TRBJ2-4; 11 nucleotides align to TRBD1. The CDR3 covers 16 residues. Germline V lookup: CDR1 SGHVS, CDR2 FNYEAQ. Unmatched junction bases numbered 8, after V lost 4 bases and J lost 6 bases. Here the CDR3 DNA reads TGTGCCAGCAGCTCACCGTCCGGGACAGGGGGAAACATTCAGTACTTC. Protein: CASSSPSGTGGNIQYF.

The V gene is TRBV5-4, the J gene TRBJ1-1; 8 positions match TRBD1. In germline, CDR1 is SGHNT, CDR2 YYREEE (reference sequence). The CDR3 extends over 12 amino acids. Trimming took 3 bases from V and 11 from J; bases not matched to a gene: 6. The CDR3 region has the DNA TGTGCCAGCAGCTGGGGACAGGCTCAGGCTTTCTTT. This sequence encodes CASSWGQAQAFF.

The chain combines TRBV30 with TRBJ1-1; D remains unclear. Germline CDR1 is GTSNPN and CDR2 is SVGIG (reference sequence). Trimming cost V 4 bases and J 0 bases, with 9 bases left between them. The CDR3 loop spans 13 amino acids. The CDR3 is CAWIGQLNTEAFF. The CDR3 coding sequence is TGTGCCTGGATTGGGCAGCTGAACACTGAAGCTTTCTTT.

The rearrangement links TRBV9 to TRBJ2-2; TRBD2 aligns across 12 bases. The germline gives CDR1 SGDLS, CDR2 YYNGEE. V was pared by 5 bases and J by 7 bases, with 6 bases of the junction left unmatched. This CDR3 is 15 amino acids long. The DNA of the CDR3 is TGTGCCAGCAGTCGGACTAGCGGGAAGTACGGGGAGCTGTTTTTT. Translating it yields CASSRTSGKYGELFF.

The CDR3 protein is CASSQYSRGSGTQYF. The CDR3 region has the DNA TGTGCCAGCAGCCAATATAGCAGGGGCTCGGGGACGCAGTATTTT. This rearrangement joins TRBV3-1 (or the pseudogene TRBV3-2) to TRBJ2-3; D might be TRBD1 (6 bases). Trimming pared 2 bases from V and 9 bases from J, leaving 18 bases between. CDR1 is LGHDT and CDR2 is YNNKEL in the germline V gene (reference sequence). CDR3 length equals 15 residues.

The V gene is TRBV6-5, the J gene TRBJ1-2, with TRBD1 identical over 8 bases. This CDR3 comprises 14 residues. Germline lookup yields CDR1 MNHEY and CDR2 SVGAGI. The junction had 6 bases not matched to a gene; V was cut back by 6 bases and J by 3 bases. CDR3 residues: CASRGAGGHYGYTF. The CDR3 coding sequence is TGTGCCAGCAGGGGGGCAGGGGGCCACTATGGCTACACCTTC.

Only one count was recorded for this clone. Other DNA variants within this sample encode the same CDR3. This sequence joins TRBV18 and TRBJ1-4, with D hard to call. The CDR3 has 15 amino acids. Trimming removed 0 bases at V and 3 bases at J, with 8 bases between. CDR1 KGHSH and CDR2 LQKENI come from the germline V gene. The CDR3 spells CASSPPGGANEKLFF. The CDR3 DNA is TGTGCCAGCTCACCACCTGGAGGTGCTAATGAAAAACTGTTTTTT.